The 19 T cell receptor beta chains given below trace back to one sample, sequenced in a study of cytomegalovirus exposure and HLA in healthy donors. TCRdb keeps only in-frame clones here, not all; method: immunoSEQ multiplex PCR. The table has under 85,000 clones, 80% to 95% seen once. Material: PBMCs. These receptors all stem from a man younger than 30 in good health and CMV-seropositive.

The gene calls are TRBV28 and TRBJ2-7, with D tentatively TRBD1 (6 bases). Germline V gene lookup returns CDR1 MDHEN and CDR2 SYDVKM. CDR3 length equals 16 residues. V dropped 4 bases and J dropped 0 bases, with 16 bases sitting between them. For the CDR3, the DNA is TGTGCCAGCAGTTCTCACGACAGGCGATACTCCTACGAGCAGTACTTC. Translation: CASSSHDRRYSYEQYF. The entire variable domain, with the rest obtained from reference TRBV28 and TRBJ2-7, is as follows: DVKVTQSSRYLVKRTGEKVFLECVQDMDHENMFWYRQDPGLGLRLIYFSYDVKMKEKGDIPEGYSVSREKKERFSLILESASTNQTSMYLCASSSHDRRYSYEQYFGPGTRLTVT.

The V and J genes are TRBV7-3 and TRBJ1-1; 8 nucleotides align to TRBD1. CDR3 length: 15 residues. The germline CDR1 and CDR2 sequences are SGHTA and FQGTGA. V dropped 4 bases and J dropped 3; count of bases not matched to a gene: 7. DNA for the CDR3: TGTGCCAGCAGCTCTCAGGGGGCCGAGTACACTGAAGCTTTCTTT. Translated, it gives CASSSQGAEYTEAFF.

This sequence joins TRBV29-1 and TRBJ2-1; D gene uncertain. This CDR3 comprises 13 residues. V dropped 2 bases and J dropped 8 bases, with 13 bases sitting between them. The germline V gene has CDR1 SQVTM and CDR2 ANQGSEA. The CDR3: CSVEQVVVHEQFF. Here the CDR3 DNA reads TGCAGCGTTGAACAGGTAGTCGTCCATGAGCAGTTCTTC.

This sequence joins TRBV5-6 and TRBJ2-7, with a weak D call TRBD2 (6 bases). V was shortened by 4 bases and J by 4 bases, with 18 bases between the two germline ends. The CDR3 is made up of 15 amino acids. CDR1 SGHDT and CDR2 YYEEEE come from the germline V gene. The CDR3 coding sequence is TGTGCCAGCAGCCCCTTCCCTAGCGCGGAGTACGAGCAGTACTTC. Amino acids: CASSPFPSAEYEQYF.

The CDR3 reads CASSPSQTGGSQPQHF. The CDR3 nucleotides read TGTGCCAGCTCACCGTCTCAGACAGGGGGCAGTCAGCCCCAGCATTTT. The chain uses TRBV18 and TRBJ1-5; 10 positions agree with TRBD1. The germline gives CDR1 KGHSH, CDR2 LQKENI. This CDR3 is 16 amino acids long. J gave up 6 bases and V 3 bases, and 8 bases lay outside the gene matches.

Written as DNA, the CDR3 is TGTGCCAGCAGTCCTCGGACTAGCCAAGAGACCCAGTACTTC. It specifies CASSPRTSQETQYF. This chain connects TRBV28 to TRBJ2-5; 7 bases are a match to TRBD2. V trimming: 5 bases; J trimming: 1 base; junction bases outside the gene matches: 4. In germline, CDR1 is MDHEN, CDR2 SYDVKM. The CDR3 is 14 amino acids.

This clone occurred once. The DNA is left out, because the CDR3 cannot be placed on it with certainty; the CDR3 is given as TCRdb lists it. The V call is TRBV28, the J call TRBJ2-3; TRBD1 reflects the table's D call only, with no check against the DNA. Germline V gene lookup returns CDR1 MDHEN and CDR2 SYDVKM. The CDR3 is 15 amino acids in total, end residues counted. CDR3 amino acids: CASSFLAGLADTQYF.

This chain joins TRBV7-8 and TRBJ1-5, with 7 bases aligning to TRBD1. Germline assignment: CDR1 SGHVS and CDR2 FQNEAQ. The CDR3 is 16 residues long. With 0 bases clipped from V and 6 bases from J, the junction kept 8 bases outside the gene matches. The CDR3 region is CASSLAGQGDRQPQHF. The CDR3 coding sequence is TGTGCCAGCAGCTTAGCAGGCCAGGGGGACCGTCAGCCCCAGCATTTT.

The V and J genes are TRBV12-2 and TRBJ2-1; no check of the table's D call, TRBD2, against the DNA was made. TRBV12-2 is termed a pseudogene. This CDR3 contains 17 residues. The CDR3 loop is CASRLVIRAGDYNEQFF. For the CDR3, the DNA is TGTGCAAGTCGCTTAGTAATTCGGGCGGGGGATTACAATGAGCAGTTCTTC.

This chain connects TRBV5-1 to TRBJ2-7; a weak D match, TRBD2 (6 bases). Per germline, CDR1 SGHRS and CDR2 YFSETQ. V gave up 2 bases and J gave up 3 bases, with 12 bases separating them. The CDR3 is 14 amino acids. The CDR3 DNA reads as TGCGCCAGCAGCTTTGAGCGGGCTAACTACGAGCAGTACTTC. Protein: CASSFERANYEQYF.

The chain uses TRBV2 and TRBJ2-7; 9 nucleotides align to TRBD2. With 1 base clipped from V and 5 bases from J, the junction kept 9 bases outside the gene matches. The germline V gene has CDR1 SNHLY and CDR2 FYNNEI. CDR3 size: 16 residues. CDR3 DNA sequence: TGTGCCAGCAGTGAAGGGGGGCTAGCGGGACGCAACGAGCAGTACTTC. It is translated as CASSEGGLAGRNEQYF.

The J gene is TRBJ1-5, the V gene TRBV9; D possibly corresponds to TRBD1 (6 bases). Germline CDR1 SGDLS, CDR2 YYNGEE. V shed 0 bases and J shed 1 base, with 14 bases lying between them. The CDR3 is 17 residues long. CDR3 DNA: TGTGCCAGCAGCGTAGGATATCGGGACACCAGCAATCAGCCCCAGCATTTT. Protein: CASSVGYRDTSNQPQHF.

This clone was seen only a few times. The V call is TRBV9, the J call TRBJ2-1; a possible D gene is TRBD2 (5 bases). The CDR3 length is 15 residues. Germline values: CDR1 SGDLS, CDR2 YYNGEE. V was clipped by 3 bases and J by 7 bases, with 17 bases between them. The CDR3 here is CASSGVALAGNEQFF. Here the CDR3 DNA reads TGTGCCAGCAGCGGAGTCGCCCTAGCTGGTAATGAGCAGTTCTTC.

This clone was picked up one time. The chain links TRBV28 to TRBJ2-7; 10 bases agree with TRBD1. With 6 bases clipped from V and 0 bases from J, the junction kept 8 bases outside the gene matches. Germline CDR1 and CDR2: MDHEN and SYDVKM. This CDR3 region has 16 residues. In nucleotides, the CDR3 is TGTGCCAGCAGAACTCCGGGGACAGGGGACTCCTACGAGCAGTACTTC. It encodes CASRTPGTGDSYEQYF. Drawing the rest from reference TRBV28 and TRBJ2-7, the complete variable domain is DVKVTQSSRYLVKRTGEKVFLECVQDMDHENMFWYRQDPGLGLRLIYFSYDVKMKEKGDIPEGYSVSREKKERFSLILESASTNQTSMYLCASRTPGTGDSYEQYFGPGTRLTVT.

J is TRBJ1-5 and V is TRBV5-6, with D perhaps matching TRBD1 (6 bases). Germline loops: CDR1 SGHDT, CDR2 YYEEEE. The V end was cut by 2 bases, the J end by 0 bases, with 6 bases between. The CDR3 covers 14 residues. CDR3 amino acids: CASSFRGSNQPQHF. Here the CDR3 DNA reads TGTGCCAGCAGCTTCAGGGGTAGCAATCAGCCCCAGCATTTT. Together with reference TRBV5-6 and TRBJ1-5, the CDR3 gives the full variable domain: DAGVTQSPTHLIKTRGQQVTLRCSPKSGHDTVSWYQQALGQGPQFIFQYYEEEERQRGNFPDRFSGHQFPNYSSELNVNALLLGDSALYLCASSFRGSNQPQHFGDGTRLSIL.

The gene calls are TRBV9 and TRBJ1-2; D possibly corresponds to TRBD1 (6 bases). Trimming pared 0 bases from V and 5 bases from J, leaving 14 bases between. The CDR3 consists of 15 residues. CDR1 and CDR2 from the germline V gene are SGDLS and YYNGEE. CDR3: CASSVVPDSSYGYTF. In nucleotides, the CDR3 is TGTGCCAGCAGCGTAGTCCCGGACAGCAGTTATGGCTACACCTTC.

This chain uses TRBV27 with TRBJ2-1, with 8 nucleotides matching TRBD2. The CDR3 runs to 13 residues. From germline, CDR1 is MNHEY and CDR2 SMNVEV (reference sequence). After removal of 7 bases from V and 7 bases from J, the junction contained 6 bases not matched to a gene. The CDR3 reads CASNPLAGNEQFF. The CDR3 DNA is TGTGCCAGCAACCCCTTAGCGGGAAATGAGCAGTTCTTC.

The genes are TRBV30 and TRBJ1-1; tentative D call: TRBD1 (6 bases). Germline CDR1 GTSNPN, CDR2 SVGIG (reference sequence). The CDR3 extends over 19 amino acids. With 3 bases removed from V and 0 bases from J, the gap between germline ends came to 26 bases. DNA of the CDR3: TGTGCCTGGAGGAGGGCCACCAGGGGACACCTCCTTTTGAACACTGAAGCTTTCTTT. Its protein product is CAWRRATRGHLLLNTEAFF.

The chain uses TRBV6-6 and TRBJ1-4; the match to TRBD1 covers 9 bases. The junction had 3 bases not matched to a gene; V was cut back by 2 bases and J by 5 bases. The CDR3 covers 15 residues. Germline V gives CDR1 MNHNY, CDR2 SVGAGI (reference sequence). The CDR3 nucleotides are TGTGCCAGCAGTTACCCGGACAGGGGCAATGAAAAACTGTTTTTT. Translating gives CASSYPDRGNEKLFF.